This T cell receptor (beta chain) was identified during a study of cytomegalovirus exposure and HLA in healthy donors. Germline CDR1 MNHEY, CDR2 SVGAGI. V was clipped by 0 bases and J by 0 bases, with 11 bases between them. The CDR3 consists of 16 residues. Amplification used 60 Vbeta primers and 13 Jbeta primers. Profiled with immunoSEQ multiplex PCR; TCRdb holds only in-frame clones, not every one. The table has under 200,000 clones, over 65% seen once. The sample taken for sequencing was PBMCs. This chain connects TRBV6-5 to TRBJ1-1; the D is unclear. This sequence was found in a man aged 60 to 69 in good health and CMV-seronegative. The DNA for the CDR3 is TGTGCCAGCAGTTACTCCTGGACTCTAGTGAACACTGAAGCTTTCTTT. It encodes CASSYSWTLVNTEAFF.